This T cell receptor beta chain appears in the sequencing data of a study of cytomegalovirus exposure and HLA in healthy donors. General study points: Altogether, 160 or so TCR beta chains were recorded as cytomegalovirus-associated.

Healthy bone marrow donors made up the donors. The PCR made use of 60 Vbeta and 13 Jbeta primers. Produced via immunoSEQ multiplex PCR; TCRdb's table is partial and in-frame only. Of 150,000 to 200,000 clones in the sample, roughly 79% were seen once. This CDR3 contains 17 residues. Germline-derived CDR1 and CDR2 are PRHDT and FYEKMQ (reference sequence). Trimming pared 5 bases from V and 2 bases from J, leaving 19 bases between. A remark on this clone: The antigen is not known.

The chain recombines TRBV13 with TRBJ2-1; maybe TRBD2 (5 bases). Sample: PBMCs. The TCR originated in a man younger than 30 in good health and CMV-seropositive. In nucleotides, the CDR3 is TGTGCCAGCAGCCCCCAGAGGGAAATGGGAGCCTACAATGAGCAGTTCTTC. This codes for CASSPQREMGAYNEQFF.